Shown below are 3 T cell receptor beta chains from a single sample sequenced in a study of cytomegalovirus exposure and HLA in healthy donors. PCR was performed using 60 Vbeta and 13 Jbeta primers. Generated by immunoSEQ multiplex PCR, the TCRdb table keeps only in-frame clones and is missing some. The sample includes 100,000 or so clones, around three quarters of them seen just once. The sample consisted of PBMCs. The receptors shown here come from a human donor in good health.

V and J are TRBV4-3 and TRBJ2-3; D call uncertain. The CDR3 runs 17 residues. The ends were cut back, 0 bases at V and 0 bases at J, with 13 bases in the middle. The germline gives CDR1 LGHNA, CDR2 YSLEER. The chain's CDR3 is CASSQEVYPPSTDTQYF. The CDR3 nucleotides are TGCGCCAGCAGCCAAGAGGTCTACCCCCCTAGCACAGATACGCAGTATTTT.

In this sample, this clone turned up once. The V gene is TRBV9, the J gene TRBJ1-2; D gene uncertain. There are 13 residues in the CDR3. The germline CDR1 and CDR2 sequences are SGDLS and YYNGEE. Trimming left V 3 bases short and J 7 bases short, with 13 bases between. The DNA for the CDR3 is TGTGCCAGCAGCGCTACTAGAATGGGTGGCTACACCTTC. It yields the protein CASSATRMGGYTF.

This clone was seen just once. The chain uses TRBV6-6 and TRBJ2-7; tentatively, D is TRBD2 (5 bases). V shed 2 bases and J shed 4 bases, with 12 bases lying between them. Germline V lookup: CDR1 MNHNY, CDR2 SVGAGI (reference sequence). The CDR3 sequence is 14 residues long. CDR3 in DNA: TGTGCCAGCAGTTACGGCCTAGCAAGTTACGAGCAGTACTTC. Translated, it gives CASSYGLASYEQYF.